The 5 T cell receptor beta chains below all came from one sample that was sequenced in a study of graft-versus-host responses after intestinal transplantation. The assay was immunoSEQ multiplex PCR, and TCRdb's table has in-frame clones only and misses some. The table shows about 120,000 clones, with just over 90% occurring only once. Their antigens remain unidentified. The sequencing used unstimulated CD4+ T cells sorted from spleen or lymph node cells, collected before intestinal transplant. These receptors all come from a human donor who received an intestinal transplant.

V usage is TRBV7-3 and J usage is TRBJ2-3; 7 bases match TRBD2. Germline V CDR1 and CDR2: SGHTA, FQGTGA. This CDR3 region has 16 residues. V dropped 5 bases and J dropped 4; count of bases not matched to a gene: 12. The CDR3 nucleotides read TGTGCCAGCAGCCCCCCGGGTGGCGGGAGCGCAGATACGCAGTATTTT. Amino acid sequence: CASSPPGGGSADTQYF.

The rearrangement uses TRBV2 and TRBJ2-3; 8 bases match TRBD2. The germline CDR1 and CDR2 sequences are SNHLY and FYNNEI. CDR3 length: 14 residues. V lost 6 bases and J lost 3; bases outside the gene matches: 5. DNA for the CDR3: TGTGCCAGCAGGCAACGGGGGGGGACAGATACGCAGTATTTT. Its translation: CASRQRGGTDTQYF.

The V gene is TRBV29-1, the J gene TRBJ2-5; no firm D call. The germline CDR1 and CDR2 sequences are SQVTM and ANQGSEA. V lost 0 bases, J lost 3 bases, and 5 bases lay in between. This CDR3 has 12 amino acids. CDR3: CSVEDAEETQYF. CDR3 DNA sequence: TGCAGCGTTGAAGATGCGGAAGAGACCCAGTACTTC.

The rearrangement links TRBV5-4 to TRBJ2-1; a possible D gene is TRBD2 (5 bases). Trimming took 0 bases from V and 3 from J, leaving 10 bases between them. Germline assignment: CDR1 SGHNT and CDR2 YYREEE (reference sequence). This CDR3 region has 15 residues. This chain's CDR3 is CASSLELGFYNEQFF. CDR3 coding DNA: TGTGCCAGCAGCTTGGAACTAGGGTTCTACAATGAGCAGTTCTTC.

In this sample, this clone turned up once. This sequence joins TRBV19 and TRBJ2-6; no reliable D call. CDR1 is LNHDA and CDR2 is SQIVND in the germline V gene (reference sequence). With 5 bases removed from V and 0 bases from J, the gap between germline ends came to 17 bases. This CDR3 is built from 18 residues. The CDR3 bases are TGTGCCAGTAGTCCCTGGGCTCTCCCCTACTCTGGGGCCAACGTCCTGACTTTC. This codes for CASSPWALPYSGANVLTF.